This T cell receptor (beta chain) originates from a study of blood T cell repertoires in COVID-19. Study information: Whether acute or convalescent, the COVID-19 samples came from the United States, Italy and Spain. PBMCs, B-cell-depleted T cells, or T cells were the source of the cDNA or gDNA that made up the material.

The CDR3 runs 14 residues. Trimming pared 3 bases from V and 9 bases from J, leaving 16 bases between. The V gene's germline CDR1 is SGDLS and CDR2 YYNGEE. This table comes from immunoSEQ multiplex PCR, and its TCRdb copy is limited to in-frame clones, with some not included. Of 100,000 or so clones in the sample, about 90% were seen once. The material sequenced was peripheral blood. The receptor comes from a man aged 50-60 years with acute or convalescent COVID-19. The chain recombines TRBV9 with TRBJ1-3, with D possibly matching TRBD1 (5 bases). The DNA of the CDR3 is TGTGCCAGCAGCGCTGGGGGGGTAGGGACCACCATATATTTT. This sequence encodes CASSAGGVGTTIYF.